The 5 T cell receptor beta chains given below trace back to one sample, sequenced in a study of cytomegalovirus exposure and HLA in healthy donors (dated by TCRdb to 2017 to 2019). Library generation was performed with the immunoSEQ multiplex PCR assay. A mixture of 60 forward primers for TCR Vbeta segments and 13 reverse primers for TCR Jbeta segments was used in the multiplex PCR. TCRdb holds this immuneACCESS table with in-frame rearrangements only. Some clones are missing; in checked studies, unresolved V genes explain under half, and the rest has no known cause. The sample table records under 120,000 clones. The top ten hold 0.59% of the sample. The sequencing input was PBMCs. The receptors come from a man aged 50 to 60 in good health and CMV-seronegative.

This chain joins TRBV29-1 and TRBJ1-2; D gene ambiguous. CDR1 is SQVTM, CDR2 ANQGSEA, per germline. V lost 2 bases to trimming and J lost 4 bases, with 5 bases between them. The CDR3 spans 11 residues. CDR3 region: CSVEHIYGYTF. Written as DNA, the CDR3 is TGCAGCGTTGAACACATCTATGGCTACACCTTC.

The gene calls are TRBV11-3 and TRBJ2-7; D uncertain. Deletions cut 5 bases from V and 2 bases from J, with 13 bases between. The CDR3 loop spans 14 amino acids. Per the germline V gene, CDR1 is SGHNT and CDR2 is YENEEA. CDR3 DNA: TGTGCCAGCAGCCAAACTACCCCTGCCTACGAGCAGTACTTC. Protein product: CASSQTTPAYEQYF.

The V gene is TRBV9, the J gene TRBJ2-3, with D possibly being TRBD2 (6 bases). V shed 0 bases and J shed 6 bases, with 8 bases lying between them. The CDR3 covers 13 residues. Germline-derived CDR1 and CDR2 are SGDLS and YYNGEE. The CDR3 DNA is TGTGCCAGCAGCGTAGAACGGGGGGATACGCAGTATTTT. Translation gives CASSVERGDTQYF.

The gene calls are TRBV6-6 and TRBJ2-7; 7 positions agree with TRBD1. V trimming: 2 bases; J trimming: 0 bases; junction bases outside the gene matches: 1. Germline V gives CDR1 MNHNY, CDR2 SVGAGI (reference sequence). There are 14 residues in the CDR3. The CDR3 nucleotides read TGTGCCAGCAGTTACCGGGACAGCTCCTACGAGCAGTACTTC. The encoded protein is CASSYRDSSYEQYF.

The rearrangement joins TRBV7-8 to TRBJ1-2; 8 bases are a match to TRBD1. From germline, CDR1 is SGHVS and CDR2 FQNEAQ. The CDR3 is 13 residues long. Trimming cost V 6 bases and J 3 bases; bases outside gene matches: 3. The CDR3 reads CASRQGEDYGYTF. CDR3 DNA sequence: TGTGCCAGCAGACAGGGGGAAGACTATGGCTACACCTTC. Complete variable domain (other parts from reference TRBV7-8 and TRBJ1-2): GAGVSQSPRYKVAKRGQDVALRCDPISGHVSLFWYQQALGQGPEFLTYFQNEAQLDKSGLPSDRFFAERPEGSVSTLKIQRTQQEDSAVYLCASRQGEDYGYTFGSGTRLTVV.